This T cell receptor (beta chain) originates from a study of cytomegalovirus exposure and HLA in healthy donors. Study-wide context: It was reported in a later analysis that the same platform had been used for the 120 or so validation repertoires as for the roughly 700 first-cohort repertoires. Study observations and caveats: Most TCRs appeared rarely, but some public TCRs recurred in many donors. Investigators reported under 200 TCR beta chains as tied to cytomegalovirus.

With 4 bases removed from V and 6 bases from J, the gap between germline ends came to 11 bases. The CDR3 has 13 amino acids. Looked up from germline, CDR1 is SGHRS and CDR2 is YFSETQ. The data were produced by immunoSEQ multiplex PCR, yet TCRdb's version contains in-frame clones alone and is incomplete. The repertoire includes about 110,000 clones, about 88% of them detected once, and about 2% sits in the top ten. Donors came from a validation cohort of 90 to 150 subjects, distinct from the first 666-subject cohort. About this clone: Its antigen is not identified.

The clonotype was recovered from a woman under 30 in good health and CMV-seronegative. The specimen was PBMCs. The chain carries TRBV5-1 and TRBJ2-1, with unresolved D. The CDR3 nucleotides read TGCGCCAGCAGCCGCCTCTTCGGCAATGAGCAGTTCTTC. The encoded protein is CASSRLFGNEQFF.